This T cell receptor (beta chain) came from a study of T cells in localized non-small cell lung cancer. Profiling relied on immunoSEQ multiplex PCR, and the TCRdb table lists in-frame clones only, not all of them. This sample has tens of thousands of clones, with approximately 84% found just once. Whole-study findings and limits: Prolonged overall survival went with higher T cell density in the blood. Adjacent uninvolved lung had the highest clonality, suggesting focused antigen responses.

About this clone itself: As yet, its antigen is unknown.

The CDR3 spans 15 residues. Germline assignment: CDR1 MNHNY and CDR2 SVGAGI (reference sequence). Trimming at V came to 2 bases and at J to 7 bases, leaving 10 bases not matched to a gene. The sequence was collected from a female donor of 60 years or more with stage I lung adenocarcinoma. The source material was peripheral blood, sampled before any cancer treatment. The chain recombines TRBV6-6 with TRBJ1-1; 7 bases align to TRBD1. CDR3 amino acids: CASSYEGAGSVEAFF. The DNA of the CDR3 is TGTGCCAGCAGTTACGAGGGGGCGGGTAGTGTTGAAGCTTTCTTT.